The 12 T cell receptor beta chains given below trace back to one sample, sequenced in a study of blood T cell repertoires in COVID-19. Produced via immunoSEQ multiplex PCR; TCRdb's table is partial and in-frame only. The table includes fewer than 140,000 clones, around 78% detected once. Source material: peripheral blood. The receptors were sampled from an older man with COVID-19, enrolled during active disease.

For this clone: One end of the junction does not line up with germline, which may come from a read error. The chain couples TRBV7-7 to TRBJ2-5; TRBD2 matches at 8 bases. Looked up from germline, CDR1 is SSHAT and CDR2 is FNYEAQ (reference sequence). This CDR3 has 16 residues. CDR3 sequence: CASSQGLAGVGETQYF. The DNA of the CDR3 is TGTGCTAGCAGCCAAGGACTAGCTGGTGTTGGAGAGACCCAGTACTTC.

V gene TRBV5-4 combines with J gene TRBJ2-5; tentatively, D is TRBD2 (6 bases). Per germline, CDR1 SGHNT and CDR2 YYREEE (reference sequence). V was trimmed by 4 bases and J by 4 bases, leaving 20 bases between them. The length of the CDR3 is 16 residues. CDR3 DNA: TGTGCCAGCAGCGAAGGGACTCACAGTTTGGGAGAGACCCAGTACTTC. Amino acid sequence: CASSEGTHSLGETQYF.

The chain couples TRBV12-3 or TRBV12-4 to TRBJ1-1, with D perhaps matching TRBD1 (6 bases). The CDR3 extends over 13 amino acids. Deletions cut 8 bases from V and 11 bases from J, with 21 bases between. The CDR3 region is CASLSGGQMRAFF. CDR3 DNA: TGTGCCAGCCTGTCGGGGGGGCAAATGAGGGCTTTCTTT.

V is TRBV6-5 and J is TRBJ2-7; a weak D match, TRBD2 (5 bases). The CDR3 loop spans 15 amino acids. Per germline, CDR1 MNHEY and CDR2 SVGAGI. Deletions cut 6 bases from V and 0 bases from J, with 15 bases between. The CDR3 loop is CASSTIASSSYEQYF. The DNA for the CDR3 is TGTGCCAGCAGCACCATAGCGAGTAGCTCCTACGAGCAGTACTTC.

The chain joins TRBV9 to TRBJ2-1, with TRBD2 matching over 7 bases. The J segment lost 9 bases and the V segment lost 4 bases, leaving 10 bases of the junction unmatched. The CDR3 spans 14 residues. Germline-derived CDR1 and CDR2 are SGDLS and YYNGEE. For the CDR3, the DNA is TGTGCCAGCAGCCCCCGCGGGAGCGGAGGTGAGCAGTTCTTC. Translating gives CASSPRGSGGEQFF.

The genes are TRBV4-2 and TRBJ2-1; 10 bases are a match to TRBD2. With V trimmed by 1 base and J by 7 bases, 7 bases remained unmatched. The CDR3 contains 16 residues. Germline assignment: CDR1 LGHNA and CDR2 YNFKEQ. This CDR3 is CASSQGPSGSGNEQFF. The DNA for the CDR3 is TGTGCCAGCAGCCAAGGTCCTAGCGGGAGTGGAAATGAGCAGTTCTTC.

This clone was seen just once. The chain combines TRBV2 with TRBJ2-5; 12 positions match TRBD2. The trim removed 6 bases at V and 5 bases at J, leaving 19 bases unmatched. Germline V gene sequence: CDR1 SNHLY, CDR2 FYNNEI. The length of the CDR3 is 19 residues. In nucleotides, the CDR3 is TGTGCCAGCAGCATCCCCGATACCATACTAGCGGGAGGAGTCGAGACCCAGTACTTC. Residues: CASSIPDTILAGGVETQYF.

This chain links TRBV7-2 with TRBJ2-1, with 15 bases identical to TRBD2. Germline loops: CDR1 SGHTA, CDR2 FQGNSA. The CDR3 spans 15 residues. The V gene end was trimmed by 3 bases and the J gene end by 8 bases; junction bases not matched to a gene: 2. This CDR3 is CASSLGTSGRYEQFF. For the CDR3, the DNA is TGTGCCAGCAGCTTGGGGACTAGCGGGAGGTATGAGCAGTTCTTC. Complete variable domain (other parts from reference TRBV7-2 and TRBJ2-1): GAGVSQSPSNKVTEKGKDVELRCDPISGHTALYWYRQSLGQGLEFLIYFQGNSAPDKSGLPSDRFSAERTGGSVSTLTIQRTQQEDSAVYLCASSLGTSGRYEQFFGPGTRLTVL.

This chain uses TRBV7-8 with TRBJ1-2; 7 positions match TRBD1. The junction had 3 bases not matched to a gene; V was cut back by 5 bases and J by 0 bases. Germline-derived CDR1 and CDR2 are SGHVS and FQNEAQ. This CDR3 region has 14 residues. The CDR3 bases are TGTGCCAGCAGCCCGGGACAGTCTAACTATGGCTACACCTTC. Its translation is CASSPGQSNYGYTF.

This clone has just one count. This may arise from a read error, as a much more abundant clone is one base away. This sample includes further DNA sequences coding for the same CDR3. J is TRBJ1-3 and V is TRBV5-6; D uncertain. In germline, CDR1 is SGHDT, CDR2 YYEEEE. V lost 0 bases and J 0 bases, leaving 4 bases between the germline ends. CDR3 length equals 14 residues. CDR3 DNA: TGTGCCAGCAGCTTGGATCTCTCTGGAAACACCATATATTTT. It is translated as CASSLDLSGNTIYF.

The CDR3 spells CASSIQGSYGYTF. In DNA, the CDR3 is TGTGCCAGTAGTATTCAGGGGAGCTATGGCTACACCTTC. The V call is TRBV19, the J call TRBJ1-2, with D possibly being TRBD1 (6 bases). The CDR3 spans 13 residues. V was cut by 3 bases and J by 4 bases, with 9 bases left in between. The germline V gene has CDR1 LNHDA and CDR2 SQIVND (reference sequence). Supplemented by reference TRBV19 and TRBJ1-2, the full variable domain reads DGGITQSPKYLFRKEGQNVTLSCEQNLNHDAMYWYRQDPGQGLRLIYYSQIVNDFQKGDIAEGYSVSREKKESFPLTVTSAQKNPTAFYLCASSIQGSYGYTFGSGTRLTVV.

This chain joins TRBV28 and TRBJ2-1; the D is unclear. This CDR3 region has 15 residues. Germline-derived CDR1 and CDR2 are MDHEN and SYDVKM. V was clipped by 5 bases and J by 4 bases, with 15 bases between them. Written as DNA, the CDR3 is TGTGCCAGCAGTCCTAACGAACTGGAGTACAATGAGCAGTTCTTC. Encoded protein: CASSPNELEYNEQFF.